What follows are 28 T cell receptor beta chains derived from one specimen sequenced in a study of patients and donors after allogeneic stem cell transplantation (dated by TCRdb to 2020 to 2021). Library preparation was by RT-PCR. The sequencing machine was a NextSeq 550. TCRdb reanalyzed the raw reads on its own, using fastp at Q25 for trimming and MiXCR for clone calling, and kept in-frame beta chains. Rows with a matching CDR3 protein are joined into one entry that keeps the most common DNA and genes. The sample table shows roughly 880,000 distinct CDR3 sequences, and roughly 18% are seen once. The top ten hold 6% of the sample. Sequenced material: blood, either unsorted or a sorted T cell fraction (not recorded which). These receptors were collected from a human donor who was either an allogeneic HSCT recipient or a stem cell or donor lymphocyte infusion donor (not recorded which). It is not recorded whose cells these are; they may come from a transplant donor.

The V gene is TRBV6-6, the J gene TRBJ1-5; D is unclear. V lost 7 bases and J 1 base, leaving 8 bases between the germline ends. CDR3 length equals 13 residues. Germline V gene sequence: CDR1 MNHNY, CDR2 SVGAGI (reference sequence). The CDR3 protein is CASNRMSNQPQHF. DNA of the CDR3: TGTGCCAGCAACCGGATGAGCAATCAGCCCCAGCATTTT.

In its sample, this clonotype was seen a few times. CDR3 nucleotide sequence: TGCGCCAGCAGCTTAGCATTGCGAGGTTCGAGCACTGAAGCTTTCTTT. This codes for CASSLALRGSSTEAFF. The V gene is TRBV5-1, the J gene TRBJ1-1, with D hard to call. The CDR3 spans 16 residues. Trimming stripped 2 bases from V and 4 bases from J, with 18 bases between. Germline V gene sequence: CDR1 SGHRS, CDR2 YFSETQ. Looking up the rest from reference TRBV5-1 and TRBJ1-1 gives the full variable domain: KAGVTQTPRYLIKTRGQQVTLSCSPISGHRSVSWYQQTPGQGLQFLFEYFSETQRNKGNFPGRFSGRQFSNSRSEMNVSTLELGDSALYLCASSLALRGSSTEAFFGQGTRLTVV.

The gene calls are TRBV29-1 and TRBJ2-3; D gene unclear. Germline loops: CDR1 SQVTM, CDR2 ANQGSEA. This CDR3 is 13 amino acids long. Trimming removed 4 bases from V and 0 bases from J, with 8 bases in between. The CDR3 loop is CSVVPTSTDTQYF. CDR3 nucleotides: TGCAGCGTTGTTCCCACTAGCACAGATACGCAGTATTTT.

The chain joins TRBV6-2 or TRBV6-3 to TRBJ2-7; 9 positions match TRBD1. Germline values: CDR1 MNHEY, CDR2 SVGEGT. The CDR3 has 18 residues. V lost 4 bases, J lost 3 bases, and 16 bases stayed unmatched. The CDR3 bases are TGTGCCAGCAGTTTGACGGGACAGGGAGTTAACCTAGTCTACGAGCAGTACTTC. Translating gives CASSLTGQGVNLVYEQYF.

This clonotype turned up a few times. The chain couples TRBV5-1 to TRBJ1-2, with 7 bases that match TRBD1. V lost 5 bases, J lost 1 base, and 11 bases stayed unmatched. In germline, CDR1 is SGHRS, CDR2 YFSETQ. CDR3 size: 16 residues. The CDR3 reads CASRFRQGEGNYGYTF. In DNA, the CDR3 is TGCGCCAGCAGATTCCGGCAGGGGGAAGGTAACTATGGCTACACCTTC.

In its sample, this clonotype was seen a few times. The CDR3 sequence is CASRTGGTSGNNEQFF. CDR3 nucleotides: TGTGCCAGCAGGACAGGCGGGACTAGCGGCAACAATGAGCAGTTCTTC. This sequence joins TRBV9 and TRBJ2-1; 11 bases match TRBD2. V lost 5 bases to trimming and J lost 5 bases; unmatched junction nucleotides: 9. The CDR3 sequence is 16 residues long. Germline V lookup: CDR1 SGDLS, CDR2 YYNGEE.

In this sample, this clonotype turned up once. This chain joins TRBV20-1 and TRBJ2-7; 9 nucleotides match TRBD2. V shed 0 bases and J 3 bases; nucleotides not matched to a gene: 3. This CDR3 is 14 amino acids long. CDR1 and CDR2 (germline): DFQATT, SNEGSKA (reference sequence). This chain's CDR3 is CSARDAGGGYEQYF. CDR3 in DNA: TGCAGTGCTAGAGATGCGGGAGGGGGCTACGAGCAGTACTTC.

This clonotype was counted between two and nine times. The CDR3 reads CRRRVSTEAFF. Written as DNA, the CDR3 is TGCAGGCGGAGAGTAAGCACTGAAGCTTTCTTT. The genes are TRBV20-1 and TRBJ1-1; no reliable D call. Germline CDR1 DFQATT, CDR2 SNEGSKA (reference sequence). The CDR3 has 11 residues.

In DNA form, the CDR3 reads TGCGCCAGCAGCCAAACGGGCAAAGCTGGGGCCAACGTCCTGACTTTC. Its protein product is CASSQTGKAGANVLTF. This sequence joins TRBV4-3 and TRBJ2-6, with no clear D. CDR3 size: 16 residues. Deletions cut 2 bases from V and 2 bases from J, with 10 bases between. Looked up from germline, CDR1 is LGHNA and CDR2 is YSLEER.

J is TRBJ2-7 and V is TRBV27; D is perhaps TRBD1 (6 bases). Trimming took 2 bases from V and 2 from J, leaving 13 bases between them. The germline gives CDR1 MNHEY, CDR2 SMNVEV (reference sequence). There are 15 residues in the CDR3. The CDR3 coding sequence is TGTGCCAGCAGTTTAAGCCCCAGGGGTACCTACGAGCAGTACTTC. Translating gives CASSLSPRGTYEQYF.

This clonotype was detected only a few times. The CDR3 sequence is CAISAGTGAYEQYF. The CDR3 DNA is TGTGCCATCAGCGCCGGGACAGGGGCCTACGAGCAGTACTTC. J is TRBJ2-7 and V is TRBV10-3; 10 bases align to TRBD1. Looked up from germline, CDR1 is ENHRY and CDR2 is SYGVKD. The CDR3 has 14 amino acids. The V segment lost 6 bases and the J segment 2 bases; nucleotides outside the gene matches: 4.

Only a few counts were recorded for this clonotype. The chain employs TRBV2 and TRBJ2-7; D may be TRBD2 (6 bases). Germline V gene lookup returns CDR1 SNHLY and CDR2 FYNNEI. Trimming stripped 7 bases from V and 2 bases from J, with 9 bases between. This CDR3 comprises 12 residues. As DNA, the CDR3 is TGTGCCAGCAAGGGACTCCCCTACGAGCAGTACTTC. The encoded protein is CASKGLPYEQYF.

This chain joins TRBV27 and TRBJ2-7, with 9 bases that match TRBD1. Germline V CDR1 and CDR2: MNHEY, SMNVEV (reference sequence). V lost 5 bases, J lost 7 bases, and 9 bases stayed unmatched. The CDR3 loop spans 14 amino acids. CDR3: CASSRQGGFWEQYF. Here the CDR3 DNA reads TGTGCCAGCAGTAGACAGGGGGGATTTTGGGAGCAGTACTTC.

This chain uses TRBV5-1 with TRBJ2-3; 9 bases fit TRBD2. Germline CDR1 and CDR2: SGHRS and YFSETQ. The CDR3 length is 18 residues. With V trimmed by 6 bases and J by 4 bases, 18 bases remained unmatched. The CDR3 loop is CASTASGTTPKVADTQYF. The CDR3 DNA sequence: TGCGCCAGCACAGCTAGCGGGACGACCCCGAAGGTTGCAGATACGCAGTATTTT.

The gene calls are TRBV12-3 or TRBV12-4 and TRBJ2-1; 8 bases fit TRBD1. J was trimmed by 6 bases and V by 5 bases; bases with no gene match: 3. This CDR3 has 13 residues. CDR3 nucleotides: TGTGCCAGCAGTCTCCAGGGGGCCAATGAGCAGTTCTTC. Encoded protein: CASSLQGANEQFF.

This clonotype was found a few times. The gene calls are TRBV2 and TRBJ2-1, with a weak D call TRBD2 (5 bases). Germline values: CDR1 SNHLY, CDR2 FYNNEI. The V end was cut by 8 bases, the J end by 0 bases, with 8 bases between. CDR3 size: 13 residues. CDR3 nucleotide sequence: TGTGCCAGCGGAGGAGACTCCTACAATGAGCAGTTCTTC. Translated, it gives CASGGDSYNEQFF.

This clonotype appeared a few times. This chain connects TRBV5-1 to TRBJ2-1; 7 nucleotides align to TRBD2. Per the germline V gene, CDR1 is SGHRS and CDR2 is YFSETQ. V shed 4 bases and J 3 bases; nucleotides not matched to a gene: 4. This CDR3 spans 14 amino acids. This CDR3 is CASSVSGNYNEQFF. The CDR3, as DNA: TGCGCCAGCAGCGTGAGCGGGAACTACAATGAGCAGTTCTTC.

This clonotype occurred a few times. The CDR3 bases are TGCGCCAGCAGCTTGGCTAGCGAACTTAACATTCAGTACTTC. This encodes CASSLASELNIQYF. The chain couples TRBV5-1 to TRBJ2-4; D is perhaps TRBD2 (6 bases). CDR3 size: 14 residues. Trimming stripped 0 bases from V and 7 bases from J, with 11 bases between. Germline-derived CDR1 and CDR2 are SGHRS and YFSETQ.

This clonotype has more than one count but fewer than ten. The J gene is TRBJ1-1, the V gene TRBV5-6; D is perhaps TRBD1 (6 bases). This CDR3 spans 16 amino acids. Per the germline V gene, CDR1 is SGHDT and CDR2 is YYEEEE. Between the trimmed V and J ends, which lost 3 bases and 1 base, there was a span of 16 bases. This CDR3 is CASSWELEGGNTEAFF. CDR3 bases: TGTGCCAGCAGCTGGGAACTGGAGGGGGGGAACACTGAAGCTTTCTTT.

This clonotype was seen a handful of times. The CDR3 coding sequence is TGCAGTGCCCCCACTAGCGGGAGTCACAATGAGCAGTTCTTC. It yields the protein CSAPTSGSHNEQFF. V and J are TRBV20-1 and TRBJ2-1, with 11 bases aligning to TRBD2. Germline V gene sequence: CDR1 DFQATT, CDR2 SNEGSKA (reference sequence). Losses at the gene ends were 6 bases for V and 5 bases for J; bases not matched to a gene: 6. The CDR3 has 14 residues.

A few counts support this clonotype. This rearrangement joins TRBV7-2 to TRBJ1-1; maybe TRBD1 (5 bases). The CDR3 runs 15 residues. Trimming pared 0 bases from V and 5 bases from J, leaving 13 bases between. From germline, CDR1 is SGHTA and CDR2 FQGNSA. CDR3 sequence reads: CASSLAVRVGTEAFF. CDR3 DNA: TGTGCCAGCAGCTTAGCGGTCAGGGTCGGGACTGAAGCTTTCTTT. Filled out from reference TRBV7-2 and TRBJ1-1, the complete variable domain reads GAGVSQSPSNKVTEKGKDVELRCDPISGHTALYWYRQSLGQGLEFLIYFQGNSAPDKSGLPSDRFSAERTGGSVSTLTIQRTQQEDSAVYLCASSLAVRVGTEAFFGQGTRLTVV.

V usage is TRBV5-4 and J usage is TRBJ2-5; 12 bases fit TRBD2. Looked up from germline, CDR1 is SGHNT and CDR2 is YYREEE (reference sequence). This CDR3 contains 17 residues. Unmatched junction bases numbered 9, after V lost 4 bases and J lost 2 bases. CDR3 bases: TGTGCCAGCAGCCCCCCGCTAGCGGGAGGGCCTCAAGAGACCCAGTACTTC. This gives the protein CASSPPLAGGPQETQYF. Full variable domain (missing parts from reference TRBV5-4 and TRBJ2-5): ETGVTQSPTHLIKTRGQQVTLRCSSQSGHNTVSWYQQALGQGPQFIFQYYREEENGRGNFPPRFSGLQFPNYSSELNVNALELDDSALYLCASSPPLAGGPQETQYFGPGTRLLVL.

The CDR3 DNA follows: TGTGCCAGCGTCTACAGCAGGACGAACACCGGGGAGCTGTTTTTT. This codes for CASVYSRTNTGELFF. The genes are TRBV6-1 and TRBJ2-2; D is uncertain. There are 15 residues in the CDR3. With 8 bases removed from V and 0 bases from J, the gap between germline ends came to 13 bases. The germline CDR1 and CDR2 sequences are MNHNS and SASEGT.

This clonotype was seen repeatedly, ten times or more. This chain joins TRBV12-3 or TRBV12-4 and TRBJ1-4, with D perhaps TRBD1 (5 bases). The V end lost 5 bases, the J end lost 7 bases, and 5 bases lay between the germline ends. The CDR3 length is 11 residues. CDR3 nucleotide sequence: TGTGCCAGCAGTGGGACTGAAAAACTGTTTTTT. Protein product: CASSGTEKLFF.

V and J are TRBV12-3 or TRBV12-4 and TRBJ2-1; 8 bases map to TRBD1. This CDR3 spans 15 amino acids. V was pared by 6 bases and J by 4 bases, with 8 bases of the junction left unmatched. CDR3 region: CASSPWGTGYNEQFF. The CDR3 DNA reads as TGTGCCAGCAGCCCATGGGGGACAGGTTACAATGAGCAGTTCTTC.

The chain carries TRBV28 and TRBJ2-1; tentative D call: TRBD1 (6 bases). The V and J ends lost 6 bases and 0 bases respectively, with 15 bases between them. CDR1 and CDR2 (germline): MDHEN, SYDVKM. There are 16 residues in the CDR3. The CDR3 DNA is TGTGCCAGCAGCCTCATTGACAGGCGCTCCTACAATGAGCAGTTCTTC. Translating gives CASSLIDRRSYNEQFF.

This clonotype was seen only a few times. The rearrangement joins TRBV7-9 to TRBJ2-7; D is perhaps TRBD1 or TRBD2 (5 bases each). Deletions cut 7 bases from V and 2 bases from J, with 18 bases between. The CDR3 has 15 residues. CDR1 is SEHNR and CDR2 is FQNEAQ in the germline V gene (reference sequence). In DNA, the CDR3 is TGTGCCAGCATCGACAGCCCCGGGGTTACCTACGAGCAGTACTTC. Translating gives CASIDSPGVTYEQYF.

The J gene is TRBJ2-3, the V gene TRBV5-1; D may be TRBD1 or TRBD2 (5 bases each). Per the germline V gene, CDR1 is SGHRS and CDR2 is YFSETQ. The CDR3 length is 15 residues. V was shortened by 4 bases and J by 5 bases, with 17 bases between the two germline ends. For the CDR3, the DNA is TGCGCCAGCAGCCACCCGGGGCCCCTCGAAGATACGCAGTATTTT. As protein: CASSHPGPLEDTQYF.